This is a list of T cell receptor beta chains from one sample in a study of T cells in Graves' hyperthyroidism and ophthalmopathy. MiXCR was run by TCRdb on the multiplex PCR reads, yielding one entry per CDR3 protein. Of about 270,000 distinct CDR3 sequences listed, less than 30% are singletons. Input material: blood. These receptors came from a man aged 40-50 years with Graves' hyperthyroidism that later progressed to Graves' ophthalmopathy. Each CDR3 is given with its conserved first and last residue. D genes are given only for firm matches. Clone size is shown for a subset of rows, as once, few, many or a class of expanded clone.

CDR3nt: TGCAGCACACGACAAGGCTTGGGTATTGTGGAGACCCAGTACTTC; CDR3aa: CSTRQGLGIVETQYF; d_gene: -; j_gene: TRBJ2-5; v_gene: TRBV29-1; abundance: many
CDR3nt: TGCAGTGCCAGACAGCGGGACTATTTTTGGGAGCAGTACTTC; CDR3aa: CSARQRDYFWEQYF; d_gene: TRBD2; j_gene: TRBJ2-7; v_gene: TRBV20-1; abundance: many
CDR3nt: TGTGCCAGCAGTCTTTTACCCATAGGGGAGGGACACGACGAGCAGTACTTC; CDR3aa: CASSLLPIGEGHDEQYF; d_gene: -; j_gene: TRBJ2-7; v_gene: TRBV28; abundance: -
CDR3nt: TGTGCCAGCAGTTACATCCCAGGGGTTGATGGCTACACCTTC; CDR3aa: CASSYIPGVDGYTF; d_gene: -; j_gene: TRBJ1-2; v_gene: TRBV6-2/TRBV6-3; abundance: -
CDR3nt: TGTGCCAGCAAAATAGAGCGGGATCGCTCCTACGAGCAGTACTTC; CDR3aa: CASKIERDRSYEQYF; d_gene: TRBD2; j_gene: TRBJ2-7; v_gene: TRBV2; abundance: many
CDR3nt: TGTGCCACCAGTGATTTTAGGGGAACGGCCGGGGAGCTGTTTTTT; CDR3aa: CATSDFRGTAGELFF; d_gene: -; j_gene: TRBJ2-2; v_gene: TRBV24-1; abundance: many
CDR3nt: TGCGCCAGCAGCCGGGACAACTCCTACGAGCAGTACTTC; CDR3aa: CASSRDNSYEQYF; d_gene: -; j_gene: TRBJ2-7; v_gene: TRBV5-1; abundance: many
CDR3nt: TGTGCCAGCAGTGTTCCGGGACAGCCTCACTATGGCTACACCTTC; CDR3aa: CASSVPGQPHYGYTF; d_gene: TRBD1; j_gene: TRBJ1-2; v_gene: TRBV2; abundance: many
CDR3nt: TGTGCCACCAGGCAGGGAGTAGTCGATACGCAGTATTTT; CDR3aa: CATRQGVVDTQYF; d_gene: -; j_gene: TRBJ2-3; v_gene: TRBV24-1; abundance: many
CDR3nt: TGTGCCAGCAGCCGTATGGCGGGGAACACTGAAGCTTTCTTT; CDR3aa: CASSRMAGNTEAFF; d_gene: -; j_gene: TRBJ1-1; v_gene: TRBV28; abundance: -
CDR3nt: TGCAGCGTTGAAGACAGATTAGCCAAAAACATTCAGTACTTC; CDR3aa: CSVEDRLAKNIQYF; d_gene: -; j_gene: TRBJ2-4; v_gene: TRBV29-1; abundance: many
CDR3nt: TGCTGCGCCGAGGGGGGGGGGACCTACGAGCAGTACTTC; CDR3aa: CCAEGGGTYEQYF; d_gene: -; j_gene: TRBJ2-7; v_gene: TRBV29-1; abundance: once
CDR3nt: TGTGCCAGCAGTCCGCTGGTCTTCGTTGGGGACGAGCAGTACTTC; CDR3aa: CASSPLVFVGDEQYF; d_gene: -; j_gene: TRBJ2-7; v_gene: TRBV27; abundance: few
CDR3nt: TGTGCCACCAGCAGAGGTACAACAGGGGACGCTGAAGCTTTCTTT; CDR3aa: CATSRGTTGDAEAFF; d_gene: TRBD1; j_gene: TRBJ1-1; v_gene: TRBV15; abundance: few
CDR3nt: TGTGCCAGCGTCACACCGGGAGGGGAGACCCAGTACTTC; CDR3aa: CASVTPGGETQYF; d_gene: TRBD2; j_gene: TRBJ2-5; v_gene: TRBV6-1; abundance: many
CDR3nt: TGCAGTGCTAGGGGAGGGGCGACAGAACGGTTCGGGGAGCTGTTTTTT; CDR3aa: CSARGGATERFGELFF; d_gene: TRBD2; j_gene: TRBJ2-2; v_gene: TRBV20-1; abundance: many
CDR3nt: TGCAGTGCTACCCGGACTAGTCTAGGCTCCTACGAGCAGTACTTC; CDR3aa: CSATRTSLGSYEQYF; d_gene: TRBD2; j_gene: TRBJ2-7; v_gene: TRBV20-1; abundance: many
CDR3nt: TGTGCCAGCGCCTACGGGCTTGGACCCCCTCATTACACCTTC; CDR3aa: CASAYGLGPPHYTF; d_gene: -; j_gene: TRBJ1-2; v_gene: TRBV2; abundance: many
CDR3nt: TGTGCCAGCAGTTCCGGGACAGGGAGGGCCTACGAGCAGTACTTC; CDR3aa: CASSSGTGRAYEQYF; d_gene: TRBD1; j_gene: TRBJ2-7; v_gene: TRBV6-5; abundance: -
CDR3nt: TGTGCCAGCAGGTACAGGGGTTCCTATAATTCACCCCTCCACTTT; CDR3aa: CASRYRGSYNSPLHF; d_gene: TRBD1; j_gene: TRBJ1-6; v_gene: TRBV12-3/TRBV12-4; abundance: many
CDR3nt: TGTGCCAGCAGCTCAACATATTATGGCTACACCTTC; CDR3aa: CASSSTYYGYTF; d_gene: -; j_gene: TRBJ1-2; v_gene: TRBV7-8; abundance: -
CDR3nt: TGCGCCAGCAGCTTGCCAAGCGTCTATGGCTACACCTTC; CDR3aa: CASSLPSVYGYTF; d_gene: -; j_gene: TRBJ1-2; v_gene: TRBV5-1; abundance: many
CDR3nt: TGTGCCACCAGTGACAGGGACTATGGCTACACCTTC; CDR3aa: CATSDRDYGYTF; d_gene: -; j_gene: TRBJ1-2; v_gene: TRBV24-1; abundance: many
CDR3nt: TGTGCCAGCACTCAGGTCACAGGGACCAACTATGGCTACACCTTC; CDR3aa: CASTQVTGTNYGYTF; d_gene: -; j_gene: TRBJ1-2; v_gene: TRBV6-1; abundance: many
CDR3nt: TGCGCCAGCAGCCCGGACAGGCGCTCCTACGAGCAGTACTTC; CDR3aa: CASSPDRRSYEQYF; d_gene: TRBD1; j_gene: TRBJ2-7; v_gene: TRBV5-1; abundance: few
CDR3nt: TGCAGCGCTGAAAGGGGGCTCTCGAACACTGAAGCTTTCTTT; CDR3aa: CSAERGLSNTEAFF; d_gene: TRBD1; j_gene: TRBJ1-1; v_gene: TRBV29-1; abundance: -
CDR3nt: TGTGCCAGCGGAAATCTCTATGGCTACACCTTC; CDR3aa: CASGNLYGYTF; d_gene: -; j_gene: TRBJ1-2; v_gene: TRBV28; abundance: many
CDR3nt: TGTGCCAGCAGTTTCTGGCCGGAGTACTACGAGCAGTACTTC; CDR3aa: CASSFWPEYYEQYF; d_gene: -; j_gene: TRBJ2-7; v_gene: TRBV12-3/TRBV12-4; abundance: -
CDR3nt: TGCGCCAGCAGCCCAGTTCTTGCGGATATGTACCAAGAGACCCAGTACTTC; CDR3aa: CASSPVLADMYQETQYF; d_gene: -; j_gene: TRBJ2-5; v_gene: TRBV4-1; abundance: many